One sample yielded the 20 T cell receptor beta chains listed below, sequenced in a study of blood T cell repertoires in COVID-19. The table came from immunoSEQ multiplex PCR; TCRdb's copy has only in-frame clones and leaves some out. The repertoire has 200,000 to 300,000 clones, approximately 80% of them found once; the top ten carry 7.5%. Specimen: peripheral blood. The origin of the receptors is an elderly woman with COVID-19, enrolled during active disease.

CDR3: CAWSVGGGGNEKLFF. The CDR3, as DNA: TGTGCCTGGAGTGTAGGCGGGGGCGGTAATGAAAAACTGTTTTTT. This chain links TRBV30 with TRBJ1-4; tentatively, D is TRBD1 (6 bases). The ends were cut back, 0 bases at V and 4 bases at J, with 12 bases in the middle. The CDR3 length is 15 residues. CDR1 is GTSNPN and CDR2 is SVGIG in the germline V gene (reference sequence).

The CDR3 region is CASRTATDTQYF. CDR3 nucleotide sequence: TGTGCCAGCCGGACTGCGACAGATACGCAGTATTTT. The chain has TRBV6-5 and TRBJ2-3; TRBD2 might be the D (5 bases). The CDR3 is 12 residues long. CDR1 is MNHEY and CDR2 is SVGAGI in the germline V gene. V gave up 8 bases and J gave up 3 bases, with 9 bases separating them.

The CDR3 loop is CASRRDITDTQYF. Here the CDR3 DNA reads TGTGCCAGCAGACGGGATATCACAGATACGCAGTATTTT. The rearrangement links TRBV2 to TRBJ2-3, with D possibly TRBD2 on 5 matching bases. Germline CDR1 and CDR2: SNHLY and FYNNEI. There are 13 residues in the CDR3. Trimming took 6 bases from V and 2 from J, leaving 9 bases between them. The variable domain in full, with the rest retrieved from reference TRBV2 and TRBJ2-3, is EPEVTQTPSHQVTQMGQEVILRCVPISNHLYFYWYRQILGQKVEFLVSFYNNEISEKSEIFDDQFSVERPDGSNFTLKIRSTKLEDSAMYFCASRRDITDTQYFGPGTRLTVL.

This clone occurred once. The CDR3 region is CASSSQRGAITDTQYF. CDR3 sequence (DNA): TGTGCCAGCTCATCCCAGCGGGGGGCGATCACAGATACGCAGTATTTT. The genes are TRBV18 and TRBJ2-3; 9 bases are shared with TRBD2. This CDR3 is built from 16 residues. The J segment lost 2 bases and the V segment lost 5 bases, leaving 8 bases of the junction unmatched. In germline, CDR1 is KGHSH, CDR2 LQKENI.

The chain couples TRBV29-1 to TRBJ1-2; D gene ambiguous. The CDR3 extends over 12 amino acids. Trimming removed 1 base from V and 2 bases from J, with 5 bases in between. Germline CDR1 is SQVTM and CDR2 is ANQGSEA. The CDR3 region is CSVEGQNYGYTF. Written as DNA, the CDR3 is TGCAGCGTTGAAGGGCAAAACTATGGCTACACCTTC.

This clone was picked up a small number of times. The chain joins TRBV14 to TRBJ1-3; D gene ambiguous. The CDR3 totals 14 residues. Germline loops: CDR1 SGHDN, CDR2 FVKESK. Trimming shortened V by 1 base and J by 1 base, and 5 bases separated the two germline ends. CDR3 loop: CASSQGGSGNTIYF. The CDR3 DNA reads TGTGCCAGCAGCCAAGGAGGGTCTGGAAACACCATATATTTT.

The chain uses TRBV19 and TRBJ2-1; 7 bases align to TRBD2. The CDR3 is 15 amino acids. Unmatched junction bases numbered 11, after V lost 8 bases and J lost 4 bases. Per germline, CDR1 LNHDA and CDR2 SQIVND (reference sequence). The CDR3 DNA reads as TGTGCCAGTCGTGGCGGCACTAGCGAATACAATGAGCAGTTCTTC. Translated: CASRGGTSEYNEQFF.

The chain joins TRBV5-4 to TRBJ2-5; TRBD2 is a possible D gene (5 bases). In germline, CDR1 is SGHNT, CDR2 YYREEE (reference sequence). CDR3 length: 14 amino acids. V lost 3 bases to trimming and J lost 5 bases, with 14 bases between them. The CDR3 loop is CASSWAGFRETQYF. CDR3 DNA: TGTGCCAGCAGCTGGGCGGGTTTTAGGGAGACCCAGTACTTC.

The genes are TRBV20-1 and TRBJ2-7, with D maybe TRBD2 (6 bases). The germline V gene encodes CDR1 DFQATT and CDR2 SNEGSKA (reference sequence). The CDR3 sequence is 12 residues long. V was shortened by 3 bases and J by 3 bases, with 9 bases between the two germline ends. The CDR3 region is CSASPGVYEQYF. The CDR3 DNA is TGCAGTGCTAGTCCGGGAGTCTACGAGCAGTACTTC.

This chain links TRBV19 with TRBJ2-2; TRBD2 aligns across 10 bases. The CDR3 is 16 amino acids. With 5 bases clipped from V and 2 bases from J, the junction kept 5 bases outside the gene matches. Germline CDR1 and CDR2: LNHDA and SQIVND (reference sequence). The CDR3 DNA follows: TGTGCCAGTAGTGTCCTAGCGGGGGCCAACACCGGGGAGCTGTTTTTT. This sequence encodes CASSVLAGANTGELFF.

The J gene is TRBJ1-1, the V gene TRBV6-1; D gene unclear. Germline loops: CDR1 MNHNS, CDR2 SASEGT. The CDR3 contains 13 residues. Trimming stripped 1 base from V and 9 bases from J, with 12 bases between. CDR3 nucleotide sequence: TGTGCCAGCAGTGAAGGAAGAGAACAGAAAGCTTTCTTT. Its translation is CASSEGREQKAFF.

The chain has TRBV2 and TRBJ1-5, with 8 bases identical to TRBD1. Germline V gives CDR1 SNHLY, CDR2 FYNNEI. Trimming cost V 2 bases and J 4 bases; bases outside gene matches: 10. The CDR3 loop spans 17 amino acids. The CDR3 region is CASSERDRPRGNQPQHF. The CDR3 region has the DNA TGTGCCAGCAGTGAAAGGGACAGGCCCCGAGGAAATCAGCCCCAGCATTTT.

J is TRBJ1-1 and V is TRBV9; 7 positions agree with TRBD1. CDR3 length equals 15 residues. Germline trimming cut 4 bases from V and 1 base from J; bases unmatched to any gene: 7. CDR1 is SGDLS and CDR2 is YYNGEE in the germline V gene. The CDR3 reads CASSPGGTANTEAFF. CDR3 DNA: TGTGCCAGCAGCCCGGGAGGGACAGCGAACACTGAAGCTTTCTTT.

J is TRBJ1-5 and V is TRBV19; D remains ambiguous. V lost 4 bases to trimming and J lost 0 bases, with 10 bases between them. Looked up from germline, CDR1 is LNHDA and CDR2 is SQIVND (reference sequence). The length of the CDR3 is 15 residues. CDR3 sequence reads: CASSKSPYSNQPQHF. The CDR3 DNA is TGTGCCAGTAGTAAGAGTCCCTATAGCAATCAGCCCCAGCATTTT.

This rearrangement joins TRBV6-5 to TRBJ2-1; 12 nucleotides agree with TRBD2. With 2 bases clipped from V and 4 bases from J, the junction kept 3 bases outside the gene matches. Germline CDR1 reads MNHEY; CDR2 reads SVGAGI. This CDR3 is built from 16 residues. The CDR3 region is CASSYGTSGLYNEQFF. CDR3 in DNA: TGTGCCAGCAGTTACGGGACTAGCGGGTTGTACAATGAGCAGTTCTTC.

CDR3 region: CASSWDRSNNYNSPLHF. The CDR3 DNA is TGTGCCAGCAGTTGGGACAGATCCAATAACTATAATTCACCCCTCCACTTT. The genes are TRBV27 and TRBJ1-6, with 7 bases matching TRBD1. This CDR3 region has 17 residues. Trimming took 4 bases from V and 3 from J; bases not matched to a gene: 9. Germline CDR1 reads MNHEY; CDR2 reads SMNVEV (reference sequence).

V and J are TRBV30 and TRBJ2-7; the D gene is possibly TRBD2 (5 bases). Germline assignment: CDR1 GTSNPN and CDR2 SVGIG (reference sequence). CDR3 length: 13 residues. Trimming pared 1 base from V and 3 bases from J, leaving 10 bases between. This CDR3 reads CAWSAGKGYEQYF. The DNA of the CDR3 is TGTGCCTGGAGTGCGGGGAAGGGCTACGAGCAGTACTTC.

The chain has TRBV4-2 and TRBJ2-1; 9 positions agree with TRBD2. CDR3 length: 15 amino acids. Per the germline V gene, CDR1 is LGHNA and CDR2 is YNFKEQ. Trimming at V came to 2 bases and at J to 7 bases, leaving 6 bases not matched to a gene. CDR3 DNA sequence: TGTGCCAGCAGCCAAAGCGGGAGGAACAAGAATGAGCAGTTCTTC. Translation: CASSQSGRNKNEQFF.

This rearrangement joins TRBV7-2 to TRBJ2-5; D gene uncertain. The CDR3 spans 12 residues. V was clipped by 5 bases and J by 4 bases, with 8 bases between them. From germline, CDR1 is SGHTA and CDR2 FQGNSA. The CDR3 sequence is CASSPPRETQYF. CDR3 nucleotides: TGTGCCAGCAGCCCCCCCAGAGAGACCCAGTACTTC. The full variable domain, rest sourced from reference TRBV7-2 and TRBJ2-5, is GAGVSQSPSNKVTEKGKDVELRCDPISGHTALYWYRQSLGQGLEFLIYFQGNSAPDKSGLPSDRFSAERTGGSVSTLTIQRTQQEDSAVYLCASSPPRETQYFGPGTRLLVL.

There are a few counts of this clone. The V gene is TRBV13, the J gene TRBJ1-2; 12 bases match TRBD1. The V gene end was trimmed by 2 bases and the J gene end by 2 bases; junction bases not matched to a gene: 12. CDR3 length: 19 amino acids. Germline V gene lookup returns CDR1 PRHDT and CDR2 FYEKMQ (reference sequence). CDR3 nucleotide sequence: TGTGCCAGCAGCTTACGCGCGTCCGGGACAGGGGGCAGCAACTATGGCTACACCTTC. This translates into CASSLRASGTGGSNYGYTF.